What follows is one T cell receptor (beta chain) and its context. These data belong to a study of cytotoxic CD8 clonotypes in ibrutinib-treated CLL. About the study: Partial responses totalled approximately 25 and complete responses 2; after median roughly 64 months, about 14 remained remitted and approximately twelve progressed.

The CDR3 spans 14 residues. Germline loops: CDR1 MNHEY, CDR2 SVGAGI. The V gene lost 1 base and the J gene lost 3 bases, with 9 bases spanning the gap. Sequencing was performed with immunoSEQ multiplex PCR; in TCRdb, only in-frame clones are kept and a portion is missing. Among tens of thousands of clones listed, about 86% were seen once. The source material was PBMCs, sampled before ibrutinib treatment. This sequence was found in a human donor with chronic lymphocytic leukemia. V is TRBV6-5 and J is TRBJ2-5; tentative D call: TRBD1 (5 bases). CDR3 loop: CASSYFSGKETQYF. Here the CDR3 DNA reads TGTGCCAGCAGTTACTTTTCAGGGAAAGAGACCCAGTACTTC.